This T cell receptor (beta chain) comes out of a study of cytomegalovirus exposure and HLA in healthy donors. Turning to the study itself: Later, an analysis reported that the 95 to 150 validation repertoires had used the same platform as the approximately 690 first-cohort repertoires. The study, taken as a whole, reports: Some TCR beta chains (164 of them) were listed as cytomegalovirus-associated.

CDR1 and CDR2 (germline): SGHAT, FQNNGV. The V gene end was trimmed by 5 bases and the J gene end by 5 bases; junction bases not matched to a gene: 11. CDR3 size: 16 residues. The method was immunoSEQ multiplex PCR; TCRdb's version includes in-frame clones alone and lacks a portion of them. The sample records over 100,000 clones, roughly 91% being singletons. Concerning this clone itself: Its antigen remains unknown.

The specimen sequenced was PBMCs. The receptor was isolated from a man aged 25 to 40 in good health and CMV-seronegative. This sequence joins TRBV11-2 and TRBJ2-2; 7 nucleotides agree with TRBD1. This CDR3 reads CASSPLTGRVTGELFF. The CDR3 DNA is TGTGCCAGCAGCCCCCTGACAGGGAGAGTTACCGGGGAGCTGTTTTTT.